Below, 26 T cell receptor beta chains from the same sample are listed, as sequenced in a study of human T cells and chemical hapten exposure. Time point: pre-sensitization, week 0. As to treatment: therapeutic diphenylcyclopropenone sensitization with weekly scalp DPC. Using its own MiXCR run on the RACE reads, TCRdb lists one record per CDR3 protein. The data show 89,000 or so distinct CDR3 sequences, roughly 8.5% seen once. Sequenced material: whole blood, taken in connection with sensitization to the hapten diphenylcyclopropenone (DPC). The receptors originated from a man aged 35 to 55 with alopecia areata. Some clones in this sample may be carry-over from other donors' samples.

This chain's CDR3 is CASSLWHGRTDTQYF. The CDR3 bases are TGTGCCAGCAGCTTGTGGCACGGGCGAACAGATACGCAGTATTTT. This chain connects TRBV5-6 to TRBJ2-3; D remains ambiguous. Trimming shortened V by 1 base and J by 3 bases, and 12 bases separated the two germline ends. The CDR3 has 15 amino acids. Germline CDR1 and CDR2: SGHDT and YYEEEE.

The sample holds many counts of this clonotype. The V call is TRBV29-1, the J call TRBJ2-4, with 11 bases aligning to TRBD1. Germline V gives CDR1 SQVTM, CDR2 ANQGSEA. This CDR3 region has 14 residues. The J segment lost 1 base and the V segment lost 7 bases, leaving 3 bases of the junction unmatched. The CDR3 sequence: CSGGQGGAKNIQYF. The CDR3 DNA reads TGCAGCGGGGGACAGGGGGGGGCCAAAAACATTCAGTACTTC.

This clonotype came up many times. The chain combines TRBV10-3 with TRBJ2-3, with 7 bases matching TRBD1. The CDR3 sequence is 17 residues long. Germline-derived CDR1 and CDR2 are ENHRY and SYGVKD. The V segment lost 9 bases and the J segment 6 bases; nucleotides outside the gene matches: 21. In DNA, the CDR3 is TGTGCCATTATCCGAGAGCAAAAGACAGGGATCACGGATACGCAGTATTTT. Translation gives CAIIREQKTGITDTQYF.

This clonotype has a handful of counts. The chain's CDR3 is CAISFNQGTEAFF. The CDR3 DNA reads as TGTGCCATCAGTTTCAATCAGGGGACTGAAGCTTTCTTT. This chain links TRBV10-3 with TRBJ1-1; possibly TRBD1 for D (6 bases). V gave up 5 bases and J gave up 5 bases, with 12 bases separating them. The CDR3 has 13 amino acids. Germline V gives CDR1 ENHRY, CDR2 SYGVKD.

V is TRBV20-1 and J is TRBJ1-3; D remains ambiguous. Deletions cut 3 bases from V and 2 bases from J, with 17 bases between. CDR1 and CDR2 from the germline V gene are DFQATT and SNEGSKA (reference sequence). The CDR3 contains 16 residues. DNA of the CDR3: TGCAGTGCTAGGGACCACGGATGGGGAGCTGGAAACACCATATATTTT. It translates to CSARDHGWGAGNTIYF.

This clonotype was seen only a few times. The chain combines TRBV5-1 with TRBJ2-3; 7 nucleotides line up with TRBD1. The germline V gene has CDR1 SGHRS and CDR2 YFSETQ. V gave up 5 bases and J gave up 2 bases; unmatched junction bases: 8. The CDR3 runs 15 residues. CDR3 protein: CASSYRDRFTDTQYF. The CDR3 nucleotides read TGCGCCAGCAGTTACCGGGACAGATTCACAGATACGCAGTATTTT.

In its sample, this clonotype was seen a few times. The V and J genes are TRBV29-1 and TRBJ2-1; D may be TRBD1 or TRBD2 (5 bases each). The CDR3 contains 12 residues. CDR1 SQVTM and CDR2 ANQGSEA come from the germline V gene. Trimming took 6 bases from V and 9 from J, leaving 15 bases between them. CDR3 nucleotides: TGCAGCGTGCCGGGACCCCGGGTTGAGCAGTTCTTC. Protein product: CSVPGPRVEQFF.

This clonotype appeared a few times. The gene calls are TRBV12-3 or TRBV12-4 and TRBJ2-3; 8 bases match TRBD2. This CDR3 has 17 residues. J was trimmed by 5 bases and V by 6 bases; bases with no gene match: 16. The DNA for the CDR3 is TGTGCCAGCAGCCCGGGGATACTAGCGGAGGTGGGAGATACGCAGTATTTT. This codes for CASSPGILAEVGDTQYF.

This chain connects TRBV20-1 to TRBJ2-3; 7 nucleotides agree with TRBD1. The J segment lost 5 bases and the V segment lost 3 bases, leaving 8 bases of the junction unmatched. This CDR3 spans 14 amino acids. Germline loops: CDR1 DFQATT, CDR2 SNEGSKA (reference sequence). CDR3 region: CSASKGQPRDTQYF. The CDR3 region has the DNA TGCAGTGCTAGTAAGGGACAGCCCCGAGATACGCAGTATTTT.

This clonotype was recorded at least ten times. This CDR3 is CASSVGENQPQHF. In DNA form, the CDR3 reads TGTGCCAGTAGTGTGGGGGAAAATCAGCCCCAGCATTTT. V gene TRBV19 combines with J gene TRBJ1-5, with a tentative D call TRBD1 (5 bases). V was clipped by 5 bases and J by 4 bases, with 9 bases between them. Per germline, CDR1 LNHDA and CDR2 SQIVND (reference sequence). The CDR3 loop spans 13 amino acids.

In regard to this clonotype: A read error may be the cause here, since a much bigger clone is one base away. CDR3 loop: CASSLGLAGRSDTRYF. CDR3 in DNA: TGCGCCAGCAGCCTGGGACTAGCGGGACGTTCAGATACGCGGTATTTT. This chain joins TRBV5-1 and TRBJ2-3, with 13 bases lining up with TRBD2. Germline V gene data show CDR1 as SGHRS and CDR2 as YFSETQ. This CDR3 is built from 16 residues.

This clonotype was found a few times. This chain uses TRBV6-5 with TRBJ2-1; 8 bases fit TRBD1. Trimming removed 4 bases from V and 8 bases from J; junction bases left unmatched: 1. Looked up from germline, CDR1 is MNHEY and CDR2 is SVGAGI. This CDR3 region has 12 residues. This CDR3 is CASSLQGDEQFF. Written as DNA, the CDR3 is TGTGCCAGCAGTTTACAGGGGGATGAGCAGTTCTTC.

This chain connects TRBV12-3 or TRBV12-4 to TRBJ2-1; possible D gene TRBD2, 5 bases. Trimming removed 3 bases at V and 10 bases at J, with 7 bases between. There are 11 residues in the CDR3. CDR3 residues: CASSFSGEQFF. In DNA form, the CDR3 reads TGTGCCAGCAGTTTTTCGGGGGAGCAGTTCTTC.

This clonotype showed up many times. The chain couples TRBV4-1 to TRBJ2-5, with 8 positions matching TRBD2. The CDR3 runs 16 residues. The V segment lost 1 base and the J segment 5 bases; nucleotides outside the gene matches: 9. Germline V CDR1 and CDR2: MGHRA, YSYEKL. The CDR3 sequence: CASSQGQPAGVETQYF. The CDR3 DNA reads as TGCGCCAGCAGCCAAGGGCAGCCAGCGGGAGTGGAGACCCAGTACTTC.

At least ten counts were recorded for this clonotype. This chain joins TRBV20-1 and TRBJ2-1, with D tentatively TRBD1 or TRBD2 (5 bases each). This CDR3 contains 13 residues. Germline V gene lookup returns CDR1 DFQATT and CDR2 SNEGSKA (reference sequence). The V end was cut by 3 bases, the J end by 10 bases, with 16 bases between. CDR3 bases: TGCAGTGCTAGCCAGGTAGTAGAGGGGGAGCAGTTCTTC. Protein: CSASQVVEGEQFF.

This clonotype was observed a handful of times. The chain links TRBV29-1 to TRBJ2-5; 7 nucleotides agree with TRBD2. The CDR3 has 12 residues. The V segment lost 7 bases and the J segment 4 bases; nucleotides outside the gene matches: 6. The V gene's germline CDR1 is SQVTM and CDR2 ANQGSEA. The CDR3 spells CSGGLGGETQYF. The CDR3 DNA is TGCAGCGGAGGACTAGGTGGAGAGACCCAGTACTTC.

This clonotype was counted ten times or more. The chain employs TRBV24-1 and TRBJ2-1, with D perhaps given as TRBD1 or TRBD2 (5 bases each). The V and J ends lost 5 bases and 2 bases respectively, with 6 bases between them. This CDR3 contains 13 residues. Germline CDR1 and CDR2: KGHDR and SFDVKD. The CDR3 sequence: CATSGGAYNEQFF. The CDR3 DNA follows: TGTGCCACCAGTGGAGGGGCCTACAATGAGCAGTTCTTC.

This clonotype showed up many times. CDR3 residues: CASSPPGWDVNYGYTF. The CDR3 DNA follows: TGTGCCAGCTCACCCCCAGGGTGGGATGTTAACTATGGCTACACCTTC. V gene TRBV18 combines with J gene TRBJ1-2; TRBD1 might be the D (5 bases). Germline CDR1 KGHSH, CDR2 LQKENI. CDR3 length equals 16 residues. V lost 3 bases to trimming and J lost 1 base, with 15 bases between them. The full variable domain, with the rest looked up from reference TRBV18 and TRBJ1-2, is NAGVMQNPRHLVRRRGQEARLRCSPMKGHSHVYWYRQLPEEGLKFMVYLQKENIIDESGMPKERFSAEFPKEGPSILRIQQVVRGDSAAYFCASSPPGWDVNYGYTFGSGTRLTVV.

This clonotype occurred a few times. The rearrangement uses TRBV7-9 and TRBJ2-3; D is ambiguous. The CDR3 is made up of 16 amino acids. Germline CDR1 and CDR2: SEHNR and FQNEAQ (reference sequence). Trimming removed 2 bases at V and 0 bases at J, with 12 bases between. CDR3 sequence (DNA): TGTGCCAGCAGCTTATGGCGCACCTCTAGCACAGATACGCAGTATTTT. Encoded protein: CASSLWRTSSTDTQYF.

Regarding this clonotype: This sequence may be a read error, since a much larger clone differs from it by one base. This sequence joins TRBV7-2 and TRBJ1-1, with unresolved D. From germline, CDR1 is SGHTA and CDR2 FQGNSA. This CDR3 spans 15 amino acids. Trimming left V 5 bases short and J 3 bases short, with 16 bases between. CDR3 DNA sequence: TGTGCCAGCAGCCCTCGGTCAGTTATGGACACTGAAGCTTTCTTT. Its translation: CASSPRSVMDTEAFF.

J is TRBJ2-1 and V is TRBV5-1; D might be TRBD2 (5 bases). Deletions cut 4 bases from V and 0 bases from J, with 14 bases between. The germline CDR1 and CDR2 sequences are SGHRS and YFSETQ. This CDR3 has 16 residues. In DNA form, the CDR3 reads TGCGCCAGCAGCCCGGGCCCGGGATACTCCTACAATGAGCAGTTCTTC. Translating gives CASSPGPGYSYNEQFF.

The chain employs TRBV29-1 and TRBJ2-1; 7 bases map to TRBD1. Trimming at V came to 4 bases and at J to 7 bases, leaving 7 bases not matched to a gene. Looked up from germline, CDR1 is SQVTM and CDR2 is ANQGSEA. The CDR3 contains 13 residues. The CDR3, as DNA: TGCAGCGTTGCGGGACAGTTCATGAATGAGCAGTTCTTC. Translation gives CSVAGQFMNEQFF.

The CDR3 sequence is CASSYGQGTLAQYF. The CDR3 nucleotides are TGTGCCAGCAGCTACGGACAGGGCACTTTGGCCCAGTACTTC. The chain carries TRBV5-6 and TRBJ2-5, with 8 bases matching TRBD1. Germline V gives CDR1 SGHDT, CDR2 YYEEEE. V trimming: 3 bases; J trimming: 9 bases; junction bases outside the gene matches: 10. This CDR3 is built from 14 residues.

This clonotype occurred a few times. The J gene is TRBJ2-1, the V gene TRBV29-1; TRBD2 matches 11 bases. Per the germline V gene, CDR1 is SQVTM and CDR2 is ANQGSEA. Losses at the gene ends were 2 bases for V and 8 bases for J; bases not matched to a gene: 11. This CDR3 has 16 residues. The CDR3 loop reads CSVEPTLAGGPYEQFF. The CDR3 region has the DNA TGCAGCGTTGAACCTACCTTAGCGGGAGGGCCCTATGAGCAGTTCTTC.

This clonotype has a handful of counts. The V and J genes are TRBV11-2 and TRBJ1-6; D might be TRBD1 (5 bases). CDR1 SGHAT and CDR2 FQNNGV come from the germline V gene. There are 13 residues in the CDR3. CDR3: CAGGVSYNSPLHF. Here the CDR3 DNA reads TGTGCTGGAGGGGTCTCCTATAATTCACCCCTCCACTTT.

The gene calls are TRBV18 and TRBJ2-3; D is possibly TRBD2 (6 bases). V shed 5 bases and J shed 7 bases, with 19 bases lying between them. This CDR3 is 15 amino acids long. Germline CDR1 and CDR2: KGHSH and LQKENI. The CDR3 reads CASSLEGPPRNTQYF. CDR3 bases: TGTGCCAGCTCATTGGAGGGCCCTCCCAGAAATACGCAGTATTTT.